The 19 T cell receptor beta chains reported below all come from one sample, sequenced in a study of CXCR3-negative and CXCR3-positive naive CD8 T cells. UMI-labeled 5' RACE TRB cDNA libraries were prepared from the cells. Reprocessing the 5' RACE reads, TCRdb reports a single entry for every CDR3 protein and omits DNA. Its table lists about 90,000 distinct CDR3 sequences. Input material: naive CXCR3- CD8+ T cells from blood. As for subset: CD45RO-CCR7+CD27+CD95- naive CD8+ T cells lacking CXCR3 (TNR3-). These receptor sequences come from a human donor in good health. Some clones in this sample may be carry-over from other donors' samples.

This chain links TRBV7-9 with TRBJ2-1; TCRdb selects TRBD1, and the lack of DNA leaves this call unchecked. The V gene's germline CDR1 is SEHNR and CDR2 FQNEAQ (reference sequence). The CDR3 is 12 residues long. CDR3 in amino acids: CASSPGPREQFF.

V usage is TRBV6-1 and J usage is TRBJ2-1; the D gene TCRdb calls, TRBD2, cannot be checked with no DNA. The CDR3 totals 14 residues. Germline lookup yields CDR1 MNHNS and CDR2 SASEGT. The CDR3 loop is CASSEAILAGEQFF.

The rearrangement uses TRBV20-1 and TRBJ2-3. Germline-derived CDR1 and CDR2 are DFQATT and SNEGSKA (reference sequence). The CDR3 is 14 residues long. The CDR3 spells CSARDRERTDTQYF.

This rearrangement joins TRBV20-1 to TRBJ2-7. Germline CDR1 is DFQATT and CDR2 is SNEGSKA (reference sequence). The CDR3 contains 11 residues. The CDR3 sequence: CSARDTYEQYF.

This chain joins TRBV20-1 and TRBJ2-5; TCRdb gives TRBD1 as the D gene, but with no DNA this cannot be confirmed. The CDR3 is 15 amino acids. CDR1 and CDR2 from the germline V gene are DFQATT and SNEGSKA (reference sequence). Here the CDR3 reads CSARARQGVVETQYF.

The chain joins TRBV29-1 to TRBJ1-2; TCRdb's D gene call, TRBD1, goes unchecked for lack of DNA. This CDR3 is 12 amino acids long. CDR1 SQVTM and CDR2 ANQGSEA come from the germline V gene. CDR3 protein: CSVVGQDYGYTF.

The rearrangement links TRBV18 to TRBJ1-1. Looked up from germline, CDR1 is KGHSH and CDR2 is LQKENI. The CDR3 is 15 amino acids. The CDR3 sequence: CASSHSEDLNTEAFF.

V is TRBV6-2 or TRBV6-3 and J is TRBJ1-6; the TCRdb D gene call, TRBD1, has no DNA to confirm it. Germline lookup yields CDR1 MNHEY and CDR2 SVGEGT. The CDR3 runs to 15 residues. CDR3 sequence reads: CASTAGEGAASPLHF.

The chain links TRBV29-1 to TRBJ1-2. Germline V lookup: CDR1 SQVTM, CDR2 ANQGSEA. This CDR3 has 12 residues. The CDR3 loop is CSVEGAGNGYTF.

The chain employs TRBV7-9 and TRBJ2-7; the D call of TRBD2 rests on TCRdb alone, since no DNA is present to check it. CDR1 is SEHNR and CDR2 is FQNEAQ in the germline V gene (reference sequence). This CDR3 comprises 12 residues. Here the CDR3 reads CASSLRTYEQYF.

The J gene is TRBJ1-1, the V gene TRBV5-5; TCRdb's assignment of TRBD1 cannot be checked, as there is no DNA. Germline CDR1 is SGHKS and CDR2 is YYEKEE (reference sequence). CDR3 length: 14 residues. CDR3 sequence: CASSLVDSYTEAFF.

The rearrangement uses TRBV27 and TRBJ2-3. Per germline, CDR1 MNHEY and CDR2 SMNVEV (reference sequence). CDR3 length equals 14 residues. CDR3 protein: CASSIYGSTDTQYF.

The chain is built from TRBV29-1 and TRBJ2-1; TCRdb indicates TRBD1, and absent DNA this call remains unverified. The CDR3 is made up of 13 amino acids. Germline V gene sequence: CDR1 SQVTM, CDR2 ANQGSEA. The CDR3 here is CSVRQGGFNEQFF.

The CDR3 here is CASSGAAGGSYEQYF. The V gene is TRBV2, the J gene TRBJ2-7. Germline V lookup: CDR1 SNHLY, CDR2 FYNNEI. This CDR3 is built from 15 residues.

V usage is TRBV29-1 and J usage is TRBJ1-2; the TCRdb call, TRBD1, lacks DNA for checking. The CDR3 runs 11 residues. Germline assignment: CDR1 SQVTM and CDR2 ANQGSEA. This CDR3 is CSVRGNGGYTF. Drawing the rest from reference TRBV29-1 and TRBJ1-2, the complete variable domain is SAVISQKPSRDICQRGTSLTIQCQVDSQVTMMFWYRQQPGQSLTLIATANQGSEATYESGFVIDKFPISRPNLTFSTLTVSNMSPEDSSIYLCSVRGNGGYTFGSGTRLTVV.

The chain is built from TRBV29-1 and TRBJ2-1; the D gene TCRdb calls, TRBD2, cannot be checked with no DNA. The germline CDR1 and CDR2 sequences are SQVTM and ANQGSEA. The CDR3 totals 15 residues. CDR3 amino acids: CSVASSGGDYNEQFF.

The rearrangement links TRBV11-2 to TRBJ2-7; the TRBD1 assignment by TCRdb is unverifiable without DNA. This CDR3 comprises 12 residues. CDR1 and CDR2 (germline): SGHAT, FQNNGV. CDR3 amino acids: CASSSDRVEQYF.

CDR3 protein: CASSLYARARGYSSYEQYF. The chain employs TRBV7-8 and TRBJ2-7; no DNA is available, so the TRBD1 call from TCRdb remains unchecked. The germline gives CDR1 SGHVS, CDR2 FQNEAQ. This CDR3 comprises 19 residues.

The J gene is TRBJ2-1, the V gene TRBV6-8; TCRdb names TRBD1, which stays unverified in the absence of DNA. Germline V gene lookup returns CDR1 MNHGY and CDR2 SAAAGT. CDR3 length equals 13 residues. The CDR3 is CASRGQNYNEQFF.